This entry lists 24 T cell receptor beta chains sequenced from one sample in a study of prognosis after radiotherapy for stage I lung cancer. Multiplex PCR, run in two rounds, amplified TCR beta CDR3 from genomic DNA. Used in first-round PCR were primers specific to each TRBV and TRBJ gene. One entry per CDR3 protein, called by TCRdb with MiXCR from the multiplex PCR reads. The data show some 60,000 distinct CDR3 sequences, about 30% seen once. Sequenced here: PBMCs, sampled before or after stereotactic body radiation therapy (not recorded which). These TCRs come from a donor aged 50 or older with non-small cell lung cancer.

Concerning this clonotype itself: This is likely an artifact of a read error, given a far larger clone one base away. The chain has TRBV6-1 and TRBJ1-2; 9 nucleotides agree with TRBD1. The germline gives CDR1 MNHNS, CDR2 SASEGT. Losses at the gene ends were 5 bases for V and 5 bases for J; bases not matched to a gene: 9. CDR3 size: 15 residues. The CDR3 here is CASSPLQGQGYGYTF. CDR3 coding DNA: TGTGCCAGCAGTCCTCTCCAGGGACAGGGTTATGGCTACACCTTC.

This clonotype was detected only a few times. The rearrangement links TRBV3-1 to TRBJ1-1; tentative D call: TRBD1 (5 bases). V lost 8 bases to trimming and J lost 4 bases, with 20 bases between them. This CDR3 is 15 amino acids long. CDR1 is LGHDT and CDR2 is YNNKEL in the germline V gene (reference sequence). The CDR3 loop is CASSWGGRSGTEAFF. The DNA for the CDR3 is TGTGCCAGCTCGTGGGGGGGGAGGTCGGGCACTGAAGCTTTCTTT.

A note on this clonotype: A single base is all that separates this from a far larger clone, so a read error is likely. The J gene is TRBJ2-5, the V gene TRBV24-1; 7 nucleotides line up with TRBD1. Germline CDR1 and CDR2: KGHDR and SFDVKD. With V trimmed by 3 bases and J by 11 bases, 11 bases remained unmatched. The CDR3 loop spans 14 amino acids. The CDR3, as DNA: TGTGCCACCAGTGATCCTGACAGGGTGAATGAGCAGTACTTC. Translated: CATSDPDRVNEQYF.

This clonotype was seen at least ten times. V usage is TRBV20-1 and J usage is TRBJ2-3; 11 bases agree with TRBD2. Trimming took 6 bases from V and 4 from J; bases not matched to a gene: 6. This CDR3 contains 14 residues. The germline V gene has CDR1 DFQATT and CDR2 SNEGSKA (reference sequence). CDR3 protein: CSAYSGGAADTQYF. The CDR3 DNA reads as TGCAGTGCCTATAGCGGGGGGGCTGCAGATACGCAGTATTTT.

V usage is TRBV11-2 and J usage is TRBJ1-4, with D possibly matching TRBD1 (5 bases). The CDR3 is 14 residues long. Germline V gene data show CDR1 as SGHAT and CDR2 as FQNNGV. Trimming shortened V by 8 bases and J by 7 bases, and 17 bases separated the two germline ends. The CDR3 loop reads CASHKGSLSEKLFF. The CDR3 DNA is TGTGCCAGCCATAAGGGGTCGTTGAGTGAAAAACTGTTTTTT.

For this clonotype: This probably arose from a read error, given a far larger clone one base away. V gene TRBV6-2 or TRBV6-3 combines with J gene TRBJ1-1; a possible D gene is TRBD1 (6 bases). The CDR3 is made up of 14 amino acids. CDR1 and CDR2 from the germline V gene are MNHEY and SVGEGT. Deletions cut 6 bases from V and 2 bases from J, with 13 bases between. The CDR3 sequence: CASSLHGGNTEAFF. DNA of the CDR3: TGTGCCAGCAGCCTCCATGGGGGCAACACTGAAGCTTTCTTT.

This clonotype was recorded many times. This sequence joins TRBV7-8 and TRBJ1-1; 11 nucleotides agree with TRBD1. V trimming: 1 base; J trimming: 1 base; junction bases outside the gene matches: 2. In germline, CDR1 is SGHVS, CDR2 FQNEAQ. The CDR3 runs to 16 residues. The CDR3 DNA follows: TGTGCCAGCAGCTTAGACGGACAGGGGGCGAACACTGAAGCTTTCTTT. Its translation is CASSLDGQGANTEAFF.

This clonotype came up a few times. This sequence joins TRBV30 and TRBJ2-5, with TRBD2 matching over 12 bases. The J segment lost 14 bases and the V segment lost 1 base, leaving 2 bases of the junction unmatched. This CDR3 spans 11 amino acids. Germline V gene lookup returns CDR1 GTSNPN and CDR2 SVGIG (reference sequence). The CDR3 protein is CAWSATSGGYF. The CDR3 nucleotides read TGTGCCTGGAGTGCGACTAGCGGGGGTTACTTC.

Comment on this clonotype: A read error is possible here, since a much larger clone lies one base away. The chain is built from TRBV6-2 or TRBV6-3 and TRBJ2-5, with TRBD2 matching over 7 bases. J lost 1 base, V lost 2 bases, and 7 bases had no gene match. Germline V gene data show CDR1 as MNHEY and CDR2 as SVGEGT. The length of the CDR3 is 16 residues. CDR3 region: CASSYPTSVGQETQYF. In nucleotides, the CDR3 is TGTGCCAGCAGTTACCCTACTAGCGTGGGCCAAGAGACCCAGTACTTC.

This clonotype appeared many times. V and J are TRBV12-3 or TRBV12-4 and TRBJ1-1; TRBD1 agrees at 9 bases. The ends lost 1 base at V and 5 bases at J; junction bases unmatched: 2. CDR3 size: 14 residues. The CDR3 reads CASSLGGTGTEAFF. The CDR3 region has the DNA TGTGCCAGCAGTTTAGGGGGGACAGGGACTGAAGCTTTCTTT.

Of note for this clonotype: A single base is all that separates this from a far larger clone, so a read error is likely. V and J are TRBV6-2 or TRBV6-3 and TRBJ1-1; TRBD1 might be the D (5 bases). The V end was cut by 4 bases, the J end by 6 bases, with 12 bases between. The CDR3 is 13 amino acids. Per the germline V gene, CDR1 is MNHEY and CDR2 is SVGEGT. CDR3 nucleotides: TGTGCCAGCAGTTCAAAGGGGAAAGCTGAAGCTTTCTTT. Protein sequence: CASSSKGKAEAFF.

A word on this clonotype: A much more abundant neighbour one base away suggests this may be a read error. This chain joins TRBV10-2 and TRBJ2-3; D assignment may be TRBD1 or TRBD2 (5 bases each). The V end was cut by 4 bases, the J end by 1 base, with 9 bases between. The CDR3 spans 14 residues. Germline lookup yields CDR1 WSHSY and CDR2 SAAADI. The CDR3 DNA sequence: TGCGCCAGCAGTGCAGGGAGAGGCACAGATACGCAGTATTTT. Amino acid sequence: CASSAGRGTDTQYF.

Many counts were recorded for this clonotype. The gene calls are TRBV20-1 and TRBJ1-2; TRBD1 is a possible D gene (6 bases). The CDR3 is 12 amino acids. Trimming pared 3 bases from V and 2 bases from J, leaving 7 bases between. Per the germline V gene, CDR1 is DFQATT and CDR2 is SNEGSKA (reference sequence). The CDR3 sequence: CSASGTNYGYTF. DNA for the CDR3: TGCAGTGCTAGTGGGACAAACTATGGCTACACCTTC.

With respect to this clonotype: Lacking the conserved final phenylalanine or tryptophan, this CDR3 likely reflects a read error. V is TRBV12-3 or TRBV12-4 and J is TRBJ1-6; 8 bases are a match to TRBD1. V lost 6 bases, J lost 10 bases, and 8 bases stayed unmatched. The CDR3 consists of 14 residues. The DNA of the CDR3 is TGTGCCAGCAGCGGAGGACAGGGAACCTCACCCCTCCACCTT. As protein: CASSGGQGTSPLHL.

This clonotype is medium-sized. V and J are TRBV6-2 or TRBV6-3 and TRBJ2-7; 8 bases are shared with TRBD1. This CDR3 is built from 14 residues. V lost 4 bases to trimming and J lost 8 bases; unmatched junction nucleotides: 10. Germline assignment: CDR1 MNHEY and CDR2 SVGEGT. CDR3 bases: TGTGCCAGCAGTTTTGGCGATGACAGGGGACAGCAGTACTTC. Its translation: CASSFGDDRGQQYF.

Worth noting for this clonotype: A much larger clone differs from this one at a single base, so this may be a read error. The CDR3 sequence: CASSPASGANVLTF. The DNA for the CDR3 is TGTGCCAGCTCACCGGCTTCTGGGGCCAACGTCCTGACTTTC. This chain links TRBV18 with TRBJ2-6; the D is unclear. Per the germline V gene, CDR1 is KGHSH and CDR2 is LQKENI. V lost 3 bases and J lost 1, with 4 bases in between. CDR3 size: 14 residues. Full variable domain (rest looked up from reference TRBV18 and TRBJ2-6): NAGVMQNPRHLVRRRGQEARLRCSPMKGHSHVYWYRQLPEEGLKFMVYLQKENIIDESGMPKERFSAEFPKEGPSILRIQQVVRGDSAAYFCASSPASGANVLTFGAGSRLTVL.

There are many counts of this clonotype. This chain links TRBV28 with TRBJ1-1; no firm D call. This CDR3 is 16 amino acids long. V lost 6 bases to trimming and J lost 0 bases, with 17 bases between them. Germline CDR1 and CDR2: MDHEN and SYDVKM. The CDR3 DNA reads as TGTGCCAGCAGACGGCCCGGGGAGTTCATGAACACTGAAGCTTTCTTT. The encoded protein is CASRRPGEFMNTEAFF.

This clonotype has a single count. A far larger clone lies a single base away; this is likely a read error. This rearrangement joins TRBV6-5 to TRBJ2-1, with unresolved D. The CDR3 sequence is 14 residues long. Trimming stripped 8 bases from V and 4 bases from J, with 15 bases between. The germline CDR1 and CDR2 sequences are MNHEY and SVGAGI. CDR3 DNA sequence: TGTGCCAGCGAAGAAGTTTCTTATTACAATGAGCAGTTCTTC. Translating gives CASEEVSYYNEQFF.

For this clonotype: This clone may be a read error of a much larger clone one base away. The rearrangement joins TRBV19 to TRBJ1-5, with no clear D. V was clipped by 7 bases and J by 5 bases, with 12 bases between them. Germline V gene sequence: CDR1 LNHDA, CDR2 SQIVND (reference sequence). CDR3 size: 13 residues. The CDR3 spells CASTRTAHQPQHF. As DNA, the CDR3 is TGTGCCAGTACGAGGACGGCCCATCAGCCCCAGCATTTT.

On this clonotype itself: The junction and the germline gene differ at one end; a read error may be behind it. The chain employs TRBV19 and TRBJ1-2; D call uncertain. This CDR3 contains 15 residues. Germline CDR1 is LNHDA and CDR2 is SQIVND (reference sequence). CDR3: CAGRFRADSNYGYTF. CDR3 DNA sequence: TGTGCCGGTAGGTTTCGCGCGGACTCTAACTATGGCTACACCTTC. The variable domain in full, completed from reference TRBV19 and TRBJ1-2, reads DGGITQSPKYLFRKEGQNVTLSCEQNLNHDAMYWYRQDPGQGLRLIYYSQIVNDFQKGDIAEGYSVSREKKESFPLTVTSAQKNPTAFYLCAGRFRADSNYGYTFGSGTRLTVV.

Points on this clonotype: Given a far larger clone just one base away, this is likely a sequencing read error. The rearrangement uses TRBV6-5 and TRBJ2-1; D unresolved. Germline loops: CDR1 MNHEY, CDR2 SVGAGI. Trimming left V 5 bases short and J 4 bases short, with 6 bases between. This CDR3 comprises 12 residues. CDR3 nucleotide sequence: TGTGCCAGCAGTCTATGTTACAATGAGCAGTTCTTC. Protein product: CASSLCYNEQFF.

This clonotype occurred many times. Mismatch with germline at one junction end may stem from a read error. The chain combines TRBV30 with TRBJ1-2; D uncertain. CDR3 length: 13 amino acids. CDR1 is GTSNPN and CDR2 is SVGIG in the germline V gene (reference sequence). This CDR3 is CARSVAGAYGYTF. The DNA of the CDR3 is TGTGCCCGGAGTGTGGCGGGAGCCTATGGCTACACCTTC.

The gene calls are TRBV5-5 and TRBJ2-7; D is possibly TRBD1 (5 bases). CDR3 length equals 14 residues. V shed 4 bases and J shed 3 bases, with 14 bases lying between them. CDR1 SGHKS and CDR2 YYEKEE come from the germline V gene (reference sequence). This CDR3 reads CASSARTRDYEQYF. Here the CDR3 DNA reads TGTGCCAGCAGCGCCAGGACAAGGGACTACGAGCAGTACTTC.

Concerning this clonotype itself: A far larger clone is off by one base, so a read error is likely. J is TRBJ2-7 and V is TRBV7-9; D is ambiguous. CDR1 and CDR2 from the germline V gene are SEHNR and FQNEAQ (reference sequence). The CDR3 extends over 12 amino acids. V was clipped by 6 bases and J by 0 bases, with 6 bases between them. CDR3 coding DNA: TGTGCCAGCAGTTTAATCTCCTACGAGCAGTACTTC. The encoded protein is CASSLISYEQYF.